This T cell receptor beta chain comes out of a study of T cells in Graves' hyperthyroidism and ophthalmopathy. No progression to ophthalmopathy during 18 months of follow-up defined stable disease. Clinicians diagnosed patients from clinical symptoms, serum thyroxine and TRAb, thyroid ultrasound and orbital computed tomography. Fresh 10 ml peripheral blood yielded PBMCs. A remark on this clonotype: The antigen is unknown.

Study outcomes and limitations: Stable hyperthyroidism was told apart from ophthalmopathy by a model built on 13 V-J features.

CDR3 length equals 13 residues. Between the trimmed V and J ends, which lost 6 bases and 1 base, there was a span of 9 bases. The germline gives CDR1 MDHEN, CDR2 SYDVKM. The source material, RNA transcripts, was used to amplify TCR beta CDR3 regions. HTBI primers were employed in a first-round RT-PCR of the TCR CDR3. TCRdb recomputed calls from the multiplex PCR reads with MiXCR, one row per CDR3 protein. The sample consists of nearly 750,000 distinct CDR3 sequences, just over 35% of them appearing once. This chain joins TRBV28 and TRBJ1-1; no clear D. The sequence was obtained from a woman aged 40 to 50 with Graves' hyperthyroidism. The sequenced sample was blood. CDR3 nucleotide sequence: TGTGCCAGCAGCTCCATTAAGAACACTGAAGCTTTCTTT. This gives the protein CASSSIKNTEAFF.